One sample yielded the 15 T cell receptor beta chains listed below, sequenced in a study of cytomegalovirus exposure and HLA in healthy donors. Primers included in the PCR were 60 Vbeta and 13 Jbeta primers. Libraries were prepared by immunoSEQ multiplex PCR; TCRdb keeps only in-frame clonotypes and omits some of them. The data hold under 150,000 clones, with less than 85% observed a single time. Sequenced: PBMCs. The receptors derive from a young man in good health and CMV-seronegative.

The V call is TRBV19, the J call TRBJ1-4; the D gene is possibly TRBD1 (6 bases). V was shortened by 5 bases and J by 7 bases, with 26 bases between the two germline ends. The length of the CDR3 is 18 residues. Germline V CDR1 and CDR2: LNHDA, SQIVND (reference sequence). The CDR3 region is CASSDPQGGRLLSEKLFF. Here the CDR3 DNA reads TGTGCCAGTAGTGACCCACAGGGCGGAAGGCTTTTAAGTGAAAAACTGTTTTTT.

This clone was observed a handful of times. The chain is built from TRBV11-3 and TRBJ2-1; 9 nucleotides agree with TRBD2. This CDR3 contains 18 residues. V shed 1 base and J 4 bases; nucleotides not matched to a gene: 11. The germline V gene has CDR1 SGHNT and CDR2 YENEEA. The CDR3 DNA follows: TGTGCCAGCAGCTTAGTACCGTCGCTAGCGGGGTCATACAATGAGCAGTTCTTC. Amino acid sequence: CASSLVPSLAGSYNEQFF.

This clone was counted a few times. This rearrangement joins TRBV27 to TRBJ1-1; D perhaps matches TRBD1 (6 bases). The ends were cut back, 5 bases at V and 9 bases at J, with 10 bases in the middle. The V gene's germline CDR1 is MNHEY and CDR2 SMNVEV (reference sequence). CDR3 length: 11 residues. In nucleotides, the CDR3 is TGTGCCAGCAGTCATGGGACACAAGCTTTCTTT. Residues: CASSHGTQAFF.

V and J are TRBV4-3 and TRBJ2-7; D remains ambiguous. CDR1 LGHNA and CDR2 YSLEER come from the germline V gene. There are 15 residues in the CDR3. V shed 0 bases and J shed 4 bases, with 13 bases lying between them. The CDR3 sequence is CASSQDRSLGYEQYF. CDR3 coding DNA: TGCGCCAGCAGCCAAGACCGCAGTCTCGGGTACGAGCAGTACTTC.

This chain uses TRBV4-3 with TRBJ2-7; 7 positions match TRBD2. The CDR3 contains 14 residues. The ends lost 2 bases at V and 1 base at J; junction bases unmatched: 2. CDR1 and CDR2 from the germline V gene are LGHNA and YSLEER. The CDR3 region is CASSQLLASYEQYF. The CDR3, as DNA: TGCGCCAGCAGCCAATTACTAGCGTCCTACGAGCAGTACTTC.

V and J are TRBV6-4 and TRBJ1-1; perhaps TRBD1 as D (5 bases). This CDR3 has 14 residues. Germline V CDR1 and CDR2: MRHNA, SNTAGT. V was cut by 4 bases and J by 3 bases, with 12 bases left in between. Here the CDR3 reads CASSVQVTDTEAFF. The CDR3, as DNA: TGTGCCAGCAGTGTACAGGTAACCGACACTGAAGCTTTCTTT.

The V call is TRBV6-5, the J call TRBJ1-1; 7 bases line up with TRBD1. The CDR3 is 16 residues long. Germline values: CDR1 MNHEY, CDR2 SVGAGI. The V and J ends lost 0 bases and 1 base, in that order; junction bases with no gene match: 5. CDR3 loop: CASSYSRQGPNTEAFF. CDR3 DNA: TGTGCCAGCAGTTACTCGCGACAGGGCCCGAACACTGAAGCTTTCTTT.

The chain joins TRBV7-2 to TRBJ2-7; D ambiguous. V lost 4 bases and J lost 0, with 10 bases in between. This CDR3 spans 14 amino acids. Per germline, CDR1 SGHTA and CDR2 FQGNSA. CDR3 region: CASSYTVGSYEQYF. The CDR3 bases are TGTGCCAGCAGCTATACCGTCGGCTCCTACGAGCAGTACTTC.

The CDR3 spells CASSSERRGNTGELFF. Written as DNA, the CDR3 is TGTGCCAGCAGTTCAGAGCGGAGGGGGAACACCGGGGAGCTGTTTTTT. The chain uses TRBV6-5 and TRBJ2-2, with D possibly TRBD2 on 6 matching bases. The CDR3 length is 16 residues. Looked up from germline, CDR1 is MNHEY and CDR2 is SVGAGI. The V end was cut by 4 bases, the J end by 1 base, with 13 bases between.

For this clone: At the DNA level, this CDR3 is encoded by other sequences in the same sample as well. This chain uses TRBV7-9 with TRBJ2-5; 7 bases are shared with TRBD2. The CDR3 runs to 14 residues. The V segment lost 0 bases and the J segment 4 bases; nucleotides outside the gene matches: 2. Per germline, CDR1 SEHNR and CDR2 FQNEAQ (reference sequence). CDR3 loop: CASSLAGGRETQYF. The CDR3 region has the DNA TGTGCCAGCAGCTTAGCGGGAGGGCGAGAGACCCAGTACTTC.

There are a few counts of this clone. This chain connects TRBV5-6 to TRBJ1-1; D unclear. This CDR3 is built from 13 residues. The V end was cut by 0 bases, the J end by 3 bases, with 6 bases between. Germline V gene sequence: CDR1 SGHDT, CDR2 YYEEEE. The CDR3 spells CASSLETYTEAFF. CDR3 sequence (DNA): TGTGCCAGCAGCTTGGAGACATACACTGAAGCTTTCTTT.

There are a few counts of this clone. V gene TRBV19 combines with J gene TRBJ2-1; 8 bases map to TRBD2. The length of the CDR3 is 16 residues. J lost 8 bases, V lost 3 bases, and 12 bases had no gene match. Germline assignment: CDR1 LNHDA and CDR2 SQIVND (reference sequence). In nucleotides, the CDR3 is TGTGCCAGTAGTATGACCGGGACTAGTTATCTGGATGAGCAGTTCTTC. Amino acid sequence: CASSMTGTSYLDEQFF.

The chain combines TRBV18 with TRBJ1-2; the match to TRBD1 covers 8 bases. The CDR3 is 14 amino acids. From germline, CDR1 is KGHSH and CDR2 LQKENI. V dropped 2 bases and J dropped 3; count of bases not matched to a gene: 2. The CDR3 protein is CASSPDRGDYGYTF. The CDR3, as DNA: TGTGCCAGCTCACCAGACAGGGGTGACTATGGCTACACCTTC.

This chain links TRBV9 with TRBJ2-1; maybe TRBD2 (6 bases). The V gene's germline CDR1 is SGDLS and CDR2 YYNGEE. V lost 0 bases to trimming and J lost 2 bases, with 12 bases between them. This CDR3 spans 16 amino acids. Here the CDR3 reads CASSVVSSVAYNEQFF. The CDR3 nucleotides are TGTGCCAGCAGCGTAGTGTCTAGCGTAGCCTACAATGAGCAGTTCTTC.

The chain employs TRBV7-2 and TRBJ2-1; 11 bases line up with TRBD2. CDR3 size: 16 residues. Germline V CDR1 and CDR2: SGHTA, FQGNSA. J gave up 12 bases and V 1 base, and 11 bases lay outside the gene matches. In nucleotides, the CDR3 is TGTGCCAGCAGCTTAGTCGGGGCTAGCGGGAGGAAGTGGCAGTTCTTC. It is translated as CASSLVGASGRKWQFF.